The T cell receptor (beta chain) under discussion was sequenced for a study of blood T cells in healthy people across ages. Findings and caveats of the study: With age, beta diversity per million T cells declined roughly linearly, significantly by about 37.

Each sample had at least 6.5 million PBMCs isolated. A J-beta primer mix and a sample-barcoded 5' primer were used in a second PCR of about 6 to 12 cycles. TCRdb analysed the 5' RACE reads with MiXCR anew, one entry per CDR3 protein. The data contain some 750,000 distinct CDR3 sequences, 22% of them singletons. Notes on this clonotype: Its antigen is currently unknown.

The CDR3 totals 16 residues. Germline CDR1 SQVTM, CDR2 ANQGSEA. V gave up 0 bases and J gave up 2 bases; unmatched junction bases: 3. The receptor was isolated from a man in his 70s in good health. V usage is TRBV29-1 and J usage is TRBJ2-5; 13 positions match TRBD2. The sample taken for sequencing was blood. The CDR3: CSVEDRGLAGQETQYF. The CDR3 DNA follows: TGCAGCGTTGAAGACCGGGGACTAGCGGGACAAGAGACCCAGTACTTC.